This TCR beta chain stems from a study of T cell responses to AZD1222 COVID-19 vaccine. Sequencing was performed with immunoSEQ multiplex PCR; in TCRdb, only in-frame clones are kept and a portion is missing. The sample gives 150,000 to 200,000 clones, 94% of which show up once; approximately 0.6% is in the top ten. The CDR3 extends over 13 amino acids. V was pared by 6 bases and J by 6 bases, with 14 bases between. The chain employs TRBV12-3 or TRBV12-4 and TRBJ1-1, with D perhaps TRBD1 (5 bases). This TCR derives from an adult in good health. Specimen: peripheral blood, collected on day 0 of AZD1222 vaccination. CDR3 in amino acids: CASSFTGPPEAFF. The DNA for the CDR3 is TGTGCCAGCAGCTTTACAGGACCCCCTGAAGCTTTCTTT.